This paragraph covers one T cell receptor beta chain sequence. Clones were read by immunoSEQ multiplex PCR, and TCRdb kept only the in-frame ones, dropping some. The table includes 400,000 to 450,000 clones, about 89% detected once. This entry comes from a study of blood T cell repertoires in COVID-19. The TCR sequence derives from a woman aged 40 to 50 with COVID-19, enrolled during active disease. The material sequenced was peripheral blood.

The CDR3 protein is CASSLLGDRAHEQYF. Here the CDR3 DNA reads TGCGCCAGCAGCCTCCTAGGGGACAGGGCCCACGAGCAGTACTTC. The chain has TRBV4-3 and TRBJ2-7; TRBD1 agrees at 9 bases. CDR1 and CDR2 (germline): LGHNA, YSLEER. Trimming at V came to 4 bases and at J to 5 bases, leaving 9 bases not matched to a gene. CDR3 length equals 15 residues.